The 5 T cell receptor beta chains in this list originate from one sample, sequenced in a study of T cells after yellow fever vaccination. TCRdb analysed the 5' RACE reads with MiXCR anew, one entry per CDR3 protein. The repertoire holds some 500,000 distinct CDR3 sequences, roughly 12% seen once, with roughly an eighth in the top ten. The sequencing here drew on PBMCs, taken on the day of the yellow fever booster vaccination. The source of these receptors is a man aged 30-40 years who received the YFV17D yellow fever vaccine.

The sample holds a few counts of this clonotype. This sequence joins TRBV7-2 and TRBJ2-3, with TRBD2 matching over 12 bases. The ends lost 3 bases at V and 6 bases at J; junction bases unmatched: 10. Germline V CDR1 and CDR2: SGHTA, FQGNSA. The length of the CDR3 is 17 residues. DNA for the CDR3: TGTGCCAGCAGCTTCCGGCTAGCGGGAGGGTACAAGGATACGCAGTATTTT. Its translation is CASSFRLAGGYKDTQYF.

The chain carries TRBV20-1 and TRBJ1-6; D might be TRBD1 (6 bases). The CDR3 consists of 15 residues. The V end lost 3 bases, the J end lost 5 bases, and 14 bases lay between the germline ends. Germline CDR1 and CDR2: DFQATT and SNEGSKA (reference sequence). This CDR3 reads CSASREWTDNSPLHF. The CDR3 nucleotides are TGCAGTGCTAGTAGAGAATGGACAGATAATTCACCCCTCCACTTT.

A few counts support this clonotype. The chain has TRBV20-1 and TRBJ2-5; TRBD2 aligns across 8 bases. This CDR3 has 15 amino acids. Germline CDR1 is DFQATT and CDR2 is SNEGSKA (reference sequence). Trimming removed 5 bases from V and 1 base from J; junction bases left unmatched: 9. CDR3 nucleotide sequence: TGCAGTGCTCTCAAGGGTAGCGGGGTCCAAGAGACCCAGTACTTC. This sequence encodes CSALKGSGVQETQYF.

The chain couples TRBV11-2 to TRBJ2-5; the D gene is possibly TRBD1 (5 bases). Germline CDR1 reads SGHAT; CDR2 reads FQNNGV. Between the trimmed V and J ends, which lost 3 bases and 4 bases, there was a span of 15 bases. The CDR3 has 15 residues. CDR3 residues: CASSFFRGARETQYF. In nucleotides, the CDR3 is TGTGCCAGCAGCTTTTTCCGTGGGGCCCGAGAGACCCAGTACTTC. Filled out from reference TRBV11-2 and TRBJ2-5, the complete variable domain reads EAGVAQSPRYKIIEKRQSVAFWCNPISGHATLYWYQQILGQGPKLLIQFQNNGVVDDSQLPKDRFSAERLKGVDSTLKIQPAKLEDSAVYLCASSFFRGARETQYFGPGTRLLVL.

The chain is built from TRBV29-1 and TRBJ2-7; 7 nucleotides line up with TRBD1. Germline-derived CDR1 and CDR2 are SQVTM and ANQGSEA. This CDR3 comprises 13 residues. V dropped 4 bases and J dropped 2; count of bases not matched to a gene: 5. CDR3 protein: CSVGGGGTYEQYF. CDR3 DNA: TGCAGCGTTGGAGGGGGCGGAACCTACGAGCAGTACTTC.